This T cell receptor beta chain was obtained from a study of blood T cell repertoires in COVID-19. The overall study: In each case, the material was cDNA or gDNA derived from T cells, B-cell-depleted T cells, or PBMCs.

Under the authors' procedure: Scientists estimated how many nucleated cells there were by amplifying reference gene primers. Profiling relied on immunoSEQ multiplex PCR, and the TCRdb table lists in-frame clones only, not all of them. V and J calls and clone size come straight from that table; D and trimming were deduced from the DNA. Here the sample spans fewer than 35,000 clones, roughly nine tenths being singletons. Germline lookup yields CDR1 SGHRS and CDR2 YFSETQ. This CDR3 has 13 residues. Trimming at V came to 6 bases and at J to 2 bases, leaving 4 bases not matched to a gene. V gene TRBV5-1 combines with J gene TRBJ1-1; 7 nucleotides line up with TRBD1. This sequence was found in a man between 65 and 80 years old with active COVID-19. Sequencing input: peripheral blood. CDR3 in amino acids: CASTTGANTEAFF. The CDR3 DNA reads TGCGCCAGCACTACAGGGGCCAACACTGAAGCTTTCTTT.